This is a list of T cell receptor beta chains from one sample in a study of blood T cell repertoires in COVID-19. The table came from immunoSEQ multiplex PCR; TCRdb's copy has only in-frame clones and leaves some out. The sample lists roughly 100,000 clones; around four fifths were seen once. The sample taken for sequencing was peripheral blood. The receptors come from a man aged 55 to 70 with active or convalescent COVID-19. The CDR3 runs from the conserved cysteine through the conserved F or W.

CDR3	V
CASSLIGVGEKLFF	TRBV7-2
CASSLKSYGRTSPSTDTQYF	TRBV27
CASSRGVGRGETQYF	TRBV11-2
CASSLIQGWETQYF	TRBV28
CASPDRASNQPQHF	TRBV19
CASRRTSGRFYNEQFF	TRBV28
CASSLEGIQERFF	TRBV5-1
CASSPEQGGNQPQHF	TRBV18
CASTRLAGNQETQYF	TRBV10-2
CASSPGLAGETQYF	TRBV4-1
CASSPRVVGSPLHF	TRBV27
CASSSSGGIGAFF	TRBV11-2
CASSYGGARGQPQHF	TRBV6-2/TRBV6-3
CASSVGVAGSNEQFF	TRBV9
CASSLSATAGGYTF	TRBV5-1
CASSALTGISGYTF	TRBV9
CASRTPGNFDQPQHF	TRBV19
CASSIPGGETQYF	TRBV19
CATKTSGATDTQYF	TRBV15
CASSKPPGYEQYF	TRBV12-3/TRBV12-4
CASSSRTPFRDTQYF	TRBV6-2/TRBV6-3
CASTPGGAYRNTIYF	TRBV11-2
CATSVGTVNTGELFF	TRBV15
CASSFGGRYNEQFF	TRBV6-5
CASSPGTSGNTIVDEQYF	TRBV5-6
CASSSRRLAAGELFF	TRBV7-8
CASSVGQGVSNEQFF	TRBV9
CASSLAGGRYEQYF	TRBV28
CSVEGAGVQETQYF	TRBV29-1
CASRGRQETQYF	TRBV19
CASSSTDYGYTF	TRBV6-2/TRBV6-3
CATSDLTSGRAPDEQFF	TRBV24-1
CASKLGGESYEQYF	TRBV19
CASSQAPLAGGNEQFF	TRBV4-3
CSVGVVGGNTEAFF	TRBV29-1
CASSLRLAGNTGELFF	TRBV6-2/TRBV6-3
CASGLAGANVLTF	TRBV11-3
CASSIALQGKAFF	TRBV19
CASSAPGGDEQFF	TRBV12-3/TRBV12-4
CATEQGAGNEKLFF	TRBV19
CASRRDRGGQPQHF	TRBV6-5
CATSDFGAATDTQYF	TRBV24-1